This TCR beta chain was profiled in a study of radiation and T cells in renal cell carcinoma. Stated time point: baseline pretreatment blood. Stated treatment: 15 Gy SBRT to primary tumor, nephrectomy 4 weeks later. Measured with immunoSEQ multiplex PCR; TCRdb has only the in-frame clones, and not every one. The table records roughly 130,000 clones, over 75% of them present only once. From germline, CDR1 is MNHNY and CDR2 SVGAGI (reference sequence). V lost 6 bases, J lost 4 bases, and 10 bases lay in between. The CDR3 runs to 14 residues. The rearrangement joins TRBV6-6 to TRBJ1-6; D unresolved. Sequencing was performed on blood, taken from a patient whose treatment included radiotherapy and nephrectomy. This sequence originates from a woman aged 45-59 years with renal cell carcinoma. The CDR3 DNA reads as TGTGCCAGCAGGGAGGGAGGGTATAATTCACCCCTCCACTTT. Encoded protein: CASREGGYNSPLHF.